Listed below are T cell receptor beta chains from one sample, sequenced in a study of blood T cell repertoires in COVID-19. The repertoire was sequenced with immunoSEQ multiplex PCR; TCRdb's copy has only in-frame clones and lacks some. The sample gives around 110,000 clones, 70% to 85% of which show up once; 4% to 5.5% is in the top ten. The sequenced sample was peripheral blood. The receptor set was obtained from a woman aged 70-85 years with acute or convalescent COVID-19. CDR3s include the opening cysteine and the closing phenylalanine or tryptophan. The order of the fields is V gene, clone size, CDR3 length, D gene, J gene, CDR3 DNA, CDR3 protein. D genes are given only for firm matches. Size values are once, few and many counts, or a class for expanded clones, and some rows have none.

>TRBV19|NA|14|TRBD1|TRBJ1-4
TGTGCCAGTATGTTGGGACAGGGGGCTGAAAAACTGTTTTTT
CASMLGQGAEKLFF
>TRBV6-5|NA|15|NA|TRBJ2-3
TGTGCCAGCAGTTACAAGGGGACTAGCACAGATACGCAGTATTTT
CASSYKGTSTDTQYF
>TRBV6-2/TRBV6-3|NA|11|NA|TRBJ2-7
TGTGCCAGCAGTTCCGGGAACGAGCAGTACTTC
CASSSGNEQYF
>TRBV3-1/TRBV3-2|NA|12|NA|TRBJ2-5
TGTGCCAGCAGCCAAGGGGGCGAGACCCAGTACTTC
CASSQGGETQYF
>TRBV5-1|NA|17|TRBD2|TRBJ2-5
TGCGCCAGCAGCCCCATCCTAGCGGGGGGGATCCAAGAGACCCAGTACTTC
CASSPILAGGIQETQYF
>TRBV29-1|once|14|TRBD1|TRBJ1-1
TGCAGCGTTGTAGGAAGACAGGGGCATACTGAAGCTTTCTTT
CSVVGRQGHTEAFF
>TRBV10-2|NA|16|NA|TRBJ1-2
TGCGCCAGCGTCCCTTCGACAGTCGTGAGTTCATCTGGCTACACCTTC
CASVPSTVVSSSGYTF
>TRBV19|once|14|NA|TRBJ1-5
TGTGCCAGTAGTATTGGAACAGTTAATCAGCCCCAGCATTTT
CASSIGTVNQPQHF
>TRBV4-3|NA|13|NA|TRBJ1-1
TGCGCCAGCAGCCAAGGCGGGTGGACTGAAGCTTTCTTT
CASSQGGWTEAFF
>TRBV5-1|NA|16|TRBD1|TRBJ2-2
TGCGCCAGCAGCTTGCTGGGACAGAGAAACACCGGGGAGCTGTTTTTT
CASSLLGQRNTGELFF
>TRBV15|NA|14|NA|TRBJ2-7
TGTGCCACCAGCAGAGATGGGGGAGGCTACGAGCAGTACTTC
CATSRDGGGYEQYF
>TRBV11-2|once|16|TRBD1|TRBJ1-2
TGTGCCAGCAGCCCGTTTCGGGACAGGGGGATGAGTGGCTACACCTTC
CASSPFRDRGMSGYTF
>TRBV5-4|NA|16|NA|TRBJ1-3
TGTGCCAGCCGGAAAATTGTGGCACAGCCGGGATACACCATATATTTT
CASRKIVAQPGYTIYF
>TRBV4-3|NA|16|NA|TRBJ1-2
TGCGCCAGCAGCCAAGATTCTCCCGGCGGATCCTATGGCTACACCTTC
CASSQDSPGGSYGYTF
>TRBV19|NA|16|NA|TRBJ2-7
TGTGCCAGTAGTATAGGCGGGACAGCTAGCTCCTACGAGCAGTACTTC
CASSIGGTASSYEQYF
>TRBV7-2|few|14|NA|TRBJ1-5
TGTGCCAGCAGCTTTGGGGCAGGGTATCAGCCCCAGCATTTT
CASSFGAGYQPQHF
>TRBV7-6|NA|16|NA|TRBJ2-3
TGTGCCAGCAGCTTATCAGCGCTAAAAGACACAGATACGCAGTATTTT
CASSLSALKDTDTQYF
>TRBV5-1|NA|16|NA|TRBJ2-5
TGCGCCACCTCCCGTACCACAGGAGTCCAGGGGGAGACCCAGTACTTC
CATSRTTGVQGETQYF
>TRBV14|NA|16|NA|TRBJ2-3
TGTGCCAGCAGCCAAGATAGCAGGACTAGCACAGATACGCAGTATTTT
CASSQDSRTSTDTQYF
>TRBV5-1|once|15|TRBD2|TRBJ2-2
TGCGCCAGCAGCTTGGGGCTAGCGGGGGCCGGGGAGCTGTTTTTT
CASSLGLAGAGELFF
>TRBV7-2|NA|15|TRBD2|TRBJ2-7
TGTGCCAGCAGCTTAGTTCGGGAGCGGGGGCTCGAGCAGTACTTC
CASSLVRERGLEQYF
>TRBV6-4|NA|14|NA|TRBJ1-6
TGTGCCAGCAGTGAGCAGGGGCGTTATTCACCCCTCCACTTT
CASSEQGRYSPLHF
>TRBV12-3/TRBV12-4|NA|13|TRBD1|TRBJ2-2
TGTGCCAGCAGGCGGACAGGGGACGGGGAGCTGTTTTTT
CASRRTGDGELFF
>TRBV5-3|NA|17|TRBD1|TRBJ1-5
TGTGCCAGAAGCTCCGATCGTATCCAGGGGGCCGGGCAGCCCCAGCATTTT
CARSSDRIQGAGQPQHF
>TRBV6-5|NA|14|TRBD1|TRBJ1-1
TGTGCCAGCAGGACGGACAGGTTGGACACTGAAGCTTTCTTT
CASRTDRLDTEAFF
>TRBV5-6|NA|13|NA|TRBJ1-5
TGTGCCAGCAGCCGCGGGCGTCGTCAGCCCCAGCATTTT
CASSRGRRQPQHF
>TRBV5-6|NA|17|NA|TRBJ1-2
TGTGCCAGCAGCTTTCCAGGGGAGACTGGAATGTACTATGGCTACACCTTC
CASSFPGETGMYYGYTF
>TRBV6-5|NA|15|NA|TRBJ1-2
TGTGCCAGCAGTTACTTGTCTTTGCGGGACTATGGCTACACCTTC
CASSYLSLRDYGYTF
>TRBV2|NA|14|NA|TRBJ1-1
TGTGCCAGCAGGGACCGGACAGCCCTCTTGGAGGCTTTCTTT
CASRDRTALLEAFF
>TRBV5-3|NA|13|NA|TRBJ1-1
TGTGCCAGACAGACAGAAGAGAACACTGAAGCTTTCTTT
CARQTEENTEAFF
>TRBV5-4|NA|15|TRBD1|TRBJ1-1
TGTGCCAGCAGCCCCAAGGACAGGCAGAACACTGAAGCTTTCTTT
CASSPKDRQNTEAFF
>TRBV27|NA|16|TRBD1|TRBJ1-5
TGTGCCAGCAGTAGGGGGCGCTTTTATAGCAATCAGCCCCAGCATTTT
CASSRGRFYSNQPQHF
>TRBV19|NA|14|NA|TRBJ2-7
TGTGCCAGTAGTATTTCAGGGGTCGAGGGGGAGCAGTACTTC
CASSISGVEGEQYF
>TRBV5-1|once|14|NA|TRBJ1-1
TGCGCCAGCAGCTTGGAACTTATGAACACTGAAGCTTTCTTT
CASSLELMNTEAFF
>TRBV10-3|NA|13|TRBD2|TRBJ2-3
TGTGCCGTCCTAGCGGGGGGGCGAGATACGCAGTATTTT
CAVLAGGRDTQYF
>TRBV3-1/TRBV3-2|NA|14|TRBD1|TRBJ2-7
TGTGCCAGCAGCACCGGGACAGGGTCCTACGAGCAGTACTTC
CASSTGTGSYEQYF
>TRBV6-7|NA|15|NA|TRBJ1-3
TGTGCCAGCAGTTACACCAGGGGAACTGGAAACACCATATATTTT
CASSYTRGTGNTIYF
>TRBV7-2|NA|16|TRBD1|TRBJ2-3
TGTGCCAGCAGCTCCTCAGGGGGCGCGGGGACAGATACGCAGTATTTT
CASSSSGGAGTDTQYF
>TRBV5-1|once|14|TRBD1|TRBJ1-1
TGCGCCAGCAGCTTGGAGGGGGCAATCACTGAAGCTTTCTTT
CASSLEGAITEAFF
>TRBV5-1|NA|14|NA|TRBJ2-2
TGCGCCAGCAGCGCCGACAGACCCACCGGGGAGCTGTTTTTT
CASSADRPTGELFF
>TRBV10-3|NA|16|NA|TRBJ1-5
TGTGCCATCAGTGAGTCGAGTTATTATAGCAATCAGCCCCAGCATTTT
CAISESSYYSNQPQHF
>TRBV9|few|15|TRBD2|TRBJ2-5
TGTGCCAGCAGCCCACAAGCGGGGGGGCCAGAGACCCAGTACTTC
CASSPQAGGPETQYF
>TRBV5-1|NA|16|TRBD2|TRBJ2-1
TGCGCCAGCAGCTTGGTAGCGGGGGGCTTGGGCAATGAGCAGTTCTTC
CASSLVAGGLGNEQFF